Below are 4 T cell receptor beta chains sequenced from a single sample in a study of blood T cell repertoires in COVID-19. The assay was immunoSEQ multiplex PCR, and TCRdb's table has in-frame clones only and misses some. The table lists more than 85,000 clones, about 80% of them singletons. The sequenced sample was peripheral blood. The receptor source for this set is an elderly woman with active or convalescent COVID-19.

The V gene is TRBV4-2, the J gene TRBJ2-3; weak D call: TRBD1 (5 bases). CDR1 is LGHNA and CDR2 is YNFKEQ in the germline V gene. The CDR3 spans 16 residues. The V and J ends lost 1 base and 0 bases respectively, with 11 bases between them. CDR3 sequence reads: CASSQGGRASTDTQYF. CDR3 nucleotide sequence: TGTGCCAGCAGCCAAGGTGGCAGGGCTAGCACAGATACGCAGTATTTT.

This chain links TRBV10-3 with TRBJ1-1; TRBD1 matches 9 bases. Per the germline V gene, CDR1 is ENHRY and CDR2 is SYGVKD. The CDR3 runs to 14 residues. J gave up 10 bases and V 2 bases, and 8 bases lay outside the gene matches. CDR3 nucleotides: TGTGCCATCAGTGAGAGGGGACAGGGTGTTTTAGCTTTCTTT. Protein sequence: CAISERGQGVLAFF.

The V call is TRBV5-1, the J call TRBJ2-7, with 9 bases aligning to TRBD1. V was pared by 1 base and J by 5 bases, with 1 base of the junction left unmatched. CDR1 is SGHRS, CDR2 YFSETQ, per germline. The CDR3 is made up of 13 amino acids. The CDR3, as DNA: TGCGCCAGCAGCTTGACAGGGGGCCACGAGCAGTACTTC. Translated, it gives CASSLTGGHEQYF.

This chain uses TRBV29-1 with TRBJ2-7; TRBD1 matches at 7 bases. Trimming took 7 bases from V and 2 from J; bases not matched to a gene: 5. The CDR3 spans 12 residues. Germline V gene sequence: CDR1 SQVTM, CDR2 ANQGSEA. The DNA of the CDR3 is TGCAGCGCCTGGGACAGCCCCTACGAGCAGTACTTC. This sequence encodes CSAWDSPYEQYF.